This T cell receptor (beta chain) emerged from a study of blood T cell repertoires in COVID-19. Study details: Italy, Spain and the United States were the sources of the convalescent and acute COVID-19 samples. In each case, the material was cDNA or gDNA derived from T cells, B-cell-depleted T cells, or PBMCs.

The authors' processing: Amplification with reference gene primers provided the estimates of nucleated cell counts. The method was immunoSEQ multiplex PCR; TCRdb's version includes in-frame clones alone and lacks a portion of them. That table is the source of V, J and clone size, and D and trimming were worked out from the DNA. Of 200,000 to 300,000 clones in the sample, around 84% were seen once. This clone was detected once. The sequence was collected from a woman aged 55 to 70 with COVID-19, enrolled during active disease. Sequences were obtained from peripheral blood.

DNA of the CDR3: TGTGCCAGCACCCTCCCGGGGGGCTACACTGAAGCTTTCTTT. It translates to CASTLPGGYTEAFF. The chain carries TRBV7-3 and TRBJ1-1; a possible D gene is TRBD1 (6 bases). Germline CDR1 SGHTA, CDR2 FQGTGA. Trimming shortened V by 7 bases and J by 3 bases, and 15 bases separated the two germline ends. The CDR3 contains 14 residues.